The rows below give T cell receptor beta chains drawn from one sample of a study of blood T cells in healthy people across ages. TCRdb re-called the 5' RACE reads with MiXCR, one entry per CDR3 protein. The repertoire consists of 500,000 to 550,000 distinct CDR3 sequences, with approximately 25% occurring once and the leading ten covering 8.7%. These data also formed part of another study, on T cells of mothers and their children.

Sequencing was performed on blood. Receptors were obtained from a boy under 18 in good health. CDR3s include the opening cysteine and the closing phenylalanine or tryptophan.

V gene,J gene,CDR3 protein
TRBV20-1,.,CSAPDRGHEQYF
TRBV6-6,TRBJ2-1,CASSYGRGGDNEQFF
TRBV12-3/TRBV12-4,TRBJ2-5,CASTWTGVQETQYF
TRBV28,TRBJ2-5,CASSDFERGTGTQYF
TRBV5-1,TRBJ2-2,CASSFEVRTGELFF
TRBV7-9,TRBJ2-3,CASSSNPAQYF
TRBV29-1,TRBJ1-2,CSVERVLGAGYTF
TRBV20-1,TRBJ2-4,CSAFLENIQYF
TRBV19,TRBJ2-1,CASSTLASYNEQFF
TRBV5-1,TRBJ2-7,CASRVDREVTYEQYF
TRBV28,TRBJ1-6,CASSLFPRSGRKVSPLHF
TRBV4-1,TRBJ2-1,CASSQKTGQGSYNEQFF
TRBV14,TRBJ2-3,CASSQGRVTRYF
TRBV7-3,TRBJ2-3,CASSLTGLGGGTQYF
TRBV28,.,CASSYHSTPKNEQFF
TRBV28,TRBJ2-3,CASNLAVVSDTQYF
TRBV7-2,TRBJ1-6,CASSLQGQKDSPLHF
TRBV15,TRBJ2-4,CATSRGPGATSGTENIQYF
TRBV5-4,TRBJ2-7,CASSLRPSYEQYF
TRBV6-6,TRBJ2-7,CASIADGAPYEQYF
TRBV20-1,.,CSARDRADNNVQFF
TRBV7-8,TRBJ2-7,CASSLAGREDYEQYF
TRBV18,TRBJ2-3,CASSPQNRGPDTQYF
TRBV6-5,TRBJ2-7,CASSYGQGGSYEQYF
TRBV6-6,TRBJ2-7,CASRDQVEQYF
TRBV10-3,TRBJ1-2,CAISESGLMAGNYGYTF
TRBV28,TRBJ2-7,CASSFNRDRAYEQYF
TRBV5-8,TRBJ2-7,CASRITGISYEQYF
TRBV5-3,TRBJ1-1,CARSRDRGRAFF
TRBV27,.,CASTARQNEQYF
TRBV29-1,TRBJ2-7,CSVEGTGGVEQYF
TRBV29-1,.,CSAVDRENEQYF
TRBV20-1,TRBJ2-1,CSARDGLAGSHEQFF
TRBV14,.,CASSQEFLNEQYF
TRBV20-1,TRBJ2-7,CSAWDGGGPYEQYF
TRBV28,TRBJ1-3,CASRVDRAGNTIYF
TRBV11-3,TRBJ2-5,CASSASSTQYF
TRBV5-5,TRBJ2-1,CASSFTGLDWGRFF
TRBV2,TRBJ1-1,CASSDHGRGTEAFF
TRBV29-1,TRBJ2-7,CSARDGTYEQYF
TRBV7-2,TRBJ1-1,CASSQDPGTEAFF
TRBV18,TRBJ1-6,CASSPPVSGTGVTRWHNSPLHF
TRBV28,TRBJ2-1,CASSSTTGLASYNEQFF
TRBV5-1,TRBJ1-3,CASSLVGTGNTIYF
TRBV5-4,TRBJ2-1,CASSVGTAVSYNEQFF
TRBV5-1,TRBJ2-5,CASSFAGSETQYF
TRBV7-2,.,CASSLWGDEQYF
TRBV27,TRBJ2-7,CASTDRGSNYEQYF
TRBV7-3,.,CASSYSGRAGNEQFF
TRBV7-3,TRBJ1-2,CASSSGQDYTF
TRBV4-1,TRBJ2-5,CASRVRPGLAFQETQYF
TRBV6-1,TRBJ2-4,CASSSEGTVAKNIQYF
TRBV10-3,TRBJ2-2,CAISERGATGELFF
TRBV7-2,TRBJ1-3,CASSLDLSPNTIYF
TRBV28,TRBJ2-7,CATTEPTYSYEQYF
TRBV4-2,TRBJ2-5,CASSQELGLAETQYF
TRBV20-1,TRBJ1-1,CSARDFRAQGGAGTEAFF
TRBV28,TRBJ1-1,CASSLGGRVRRLGTEAFF
TRBV20-1,TRBJ1-6,CSTGGDSPLHF